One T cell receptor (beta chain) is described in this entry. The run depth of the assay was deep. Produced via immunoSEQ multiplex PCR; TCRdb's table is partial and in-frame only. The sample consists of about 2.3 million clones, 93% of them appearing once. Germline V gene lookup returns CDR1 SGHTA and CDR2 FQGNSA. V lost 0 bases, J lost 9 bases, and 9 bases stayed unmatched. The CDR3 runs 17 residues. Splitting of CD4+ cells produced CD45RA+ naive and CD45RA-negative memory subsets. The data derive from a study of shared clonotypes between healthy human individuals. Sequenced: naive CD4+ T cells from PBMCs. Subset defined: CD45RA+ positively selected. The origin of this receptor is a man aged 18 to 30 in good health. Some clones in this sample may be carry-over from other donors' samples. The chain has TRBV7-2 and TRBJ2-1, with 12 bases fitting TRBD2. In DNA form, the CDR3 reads TGTGCCAGCAGCTTAGCATCTAGCGGGAGGGCCGCGTCTGAGCAGTTCTTC. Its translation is CASSLASSGRAASEQFF.